Listed here is a single T cell receptor (beta chain). Its target is unknown. In germline, CDR1 is SGHNT, CDR2 YYREEE (reference sequence). This CDR3 is 14 amino acids long. Trimming took 2 bases from V and 0 from J, leaving 9 bases between them. The data belong to a study of cytotoxic CD8 clonotypes in ibrutinib-treated CLL. Study-level background: Among responders, some 25 were partial and 2 complete; after median roughly 70 months, 14 stayed remitted and approximately 12 progressed. An average of roughly 270,000 productive templates and 94,082 productive rearrangements was obtained per sample. General study results and limits: Rising at ibrutinib response, clonality subsequently fell back toward baseline at progression.

Repertoires were generated with immunoSEQ multiplex PCR, while TCRdb's copy carries only in-frame clones and drops some. This table holds 330,000 or so clones, 67% found once. The genes are TRBV5-4 and TRBJ2-7; D assignment may be TRBD1 or TRBD2 (6 bases each). The receptor's source is a human donor with chronic lymphocytic leukemia. The source was PBMCs, collected after 36 months of ibrutinib treatment. As DNA, the CDR3 is TGTGCCAGCAGCTTCGGGGGCGTCTCCTACGAGCAGTACTTC. Translating gives CASSFGGVSYEQYF. The full variable domain, completed using reference TRBV5-4 and TRBJ2-7, is ETGVTQSPTHLIKTRGQQVTLRCSSQSGHNTVSWYQQALGQGPQFIFQYYREEENGRGNFPPRFSGLQFPNYSSELNVNALELDDSALYLCASSFGGVSYEQYFGPGTRLTVT.